Listed below are T cell receptor beta chains from one sample, sequenced in a study of T-cell memory formation after mild COVID-19. TCRdb ran MiXCR on the 5' RACE reads and lists one entry per CDR3 protein. This repertoire shows approximately 440,000 distinct CDR3 sequences, 15% to 25% found once; its top ten account for about 8.8%. What was sequenced was PBMCs or a T cell subset sorted from them (not recorded which). The receptors here all came from an adult woman who had mild COVID-19 (a few samples of this study predate the infection). Cell type and time point are not known. Both conserved end residues are part of each CDR3. A D gene is named only where the DNA matches it firmly. Size values are once, few and many counts, or a class for expanded clones, and some rows have none.

J: TRBJ2-3; V: TRBV20-1; D: -; size: few; CDR3: CSAWGLPDTQYF; DNA: TGCAGTGCCTGGGGACTTCCAGATACGCAGTATTTT
J: TRBJ2-1; V: TRBV2; D: -; size: few; CDR3: CAITLYAGLGDEQFF; DNA: TGTGCCATCACCCTTTACGCGGGGCTAGGCGATGAGCAGTTCTTC
J: TRBJ2-5; V: TRBV5-5; D: -; size: few; CDR3: CASSGAAGFLETQYF; DNA: -
J: TRBJ2-7; V: TRBV5-1; D: -; size: -; CDR3: CASSSTEGYEQYF; DNA: TGCGCCAGCAGCTCCACGGAAGGCTACGAGCAGTACTTC
J: TRBJ1-1; V: TRBV9; D: TRBD1; size: -; CDR3: CASSASPGQGENTEAFF; DNA: TGTGCCAGCAGCGCCTCACCGGGACAGGGGGAGAACACTGAAGCTTTCTTT
J: TRBJ2-1; V: TRBV24-1; D: TRBD2; size: -; CDR3: CATSDESAGGRNEQFF; DNA: TGTGCCACCAGTGACGAGTCGGCGGGAGGAAGGAATGAGCAGTTCTTC
J: TRBJ1-3; V: TRBV12-3/TRBV12-4; D: -; size: -; CDR3: CASSFPEGNTIYF; DNA: TGTGCCAGCAGTTTCCCGGAAGGAAACACCATATATTTT
J: TRBJ2-7; V: TRBV7-8; D: TRBD2; size: few; CDR3: CASSSGTTNLQEQYF; DNA: TGTGCCAGCAGCTCCGGGACTACCAATCTGCAGGAGCAGTACTTC
J: TRBJ2-1; V: TRBV15; D: -; size: few; CDR3: CATSRDRAYNEQFF; DNA: TGTGCCACCAGCAGAGACCGTGCCTACAATGAGCAGTTCTTC
J: TRBJ2-3; V: TRBV12-3/TRBV12-4; D: -; size: many; CDR3: CASGRGAGTDTQYF; DNA: TGTGCCAGCGGTAGAGGGGCCGGCACAGATACGCAGTATTTT
J: TRBJ2-2; V: TRBV9; D: TRBD2; size: once; CDR3: CASSASGRESFQGELFF; DNA: TGTGCCAGCAGCGCTAGCGGGAGGGAGTCTTTTCAGGGGGAGCTGTTTTTT
J: TRBJ2-5; V: TRBV12-3/TRBV12-4; D: -; size: few; CDR3: CASSPSTVVQYF; DNA: TGTGCCAGCAGCCCTTCAACCGTCGTGCAGTACTTC
J: TRBJ2-5; V: TRBV12-3/TRBV12-4; D: TRBD2; size: few; CDR3: CATSDLVAGGRETQYF; DNA: TGTGCCACCAGTGATTTGGTAGCGGGAGGGCGAGAGACCCAGTACTTC
J: TRBJ2-1; V: TRBV7-9; D: -; size: many; CDR3: CASSPPVVEGPSNEQFF; DNA: TGTGCCAGCAGCCCGCCCGTAGTGGAGGGACCCTCCAATGAGCAGTTCTTC
J: TRBJ2-2; V: TRBV24-1; D: -; size: few; CDR3: CATSDRKGPNTGELFF; DNA: TGTGCCACCAGTGACCGAAAGGGACCGAACACCGGGGAGCTGTTTTTT
J: TRBJ1-1; V: TRBV7-2; D: -; size: -; CDR3: CASSLGDLRNTEAFF; DNA: TGTGCCAGCAGCTTAGGGGACTTAAGGAACACTGAAGCTTTCTTT
J: TRBJ2-7; V: TRBV12-3/TRBV12-4; D: TRBD2; size: few; CDR3: CASSLRASGTTQPYEQYF; DNA: TGTGCCAGCAGTTTGAGGGCTAGCGGGACCACCCAGCCCTACGAGCAGTACTTC
J: TRBJ1-3; V: TRBV4-1; D: -; size: -; CDR3: CASSQDFQGGGNTIYF; DNA: TGCGCCAGCAGCCAAGACTTCCAGGGAGGTGGAAACACCATATATTTT
J: TRBJ2-7; V: TRBV6-2/TRBV6-3; D: TRBD1; size: few; CDR3: CASRRRDSDYEQYF; DNA: TGTGCCAGCAGGCGAAGGGACAGCGACTACGAGCAGTACTTC
J: TRBJ2-1; V: TRBV27; D: -; size: few; CDR3: CASSPVQGGHYNEQFF; DNA: TGTGCCAGCAGTCCCGTCCAGGGGGGCCACTACAATGAGCAGTTCTTC
J: TRBJ2-2; V: TRBV3-1; D: -; size: few; CDR3: CASSRALSANTGELFF; DNA: TGTGCCAGCAGCCGCGCCCTCTCCGCGAACACCGGGGAGCTGTTTTTT
J: TRBJ2-2; V: TRBV6-2/TRBV6-3; D: -; size: -; CDR3: CASSPKRSVVDTGELFF; DNA: TGTGCCAGCAGCCCCAAGAGGAGTGTTGTCGACACCGGGGAGCTGTTTTTT
J: TRBJ1-2; V: TRBV10-3; D: -; size: few; CDR3: CAISEWGISYGYTF; DNA: TGTGCCATCAGTGAGTGGGGAATTAGCTATGGCTACACCTTC
J: TRBJ1-6; V: TRBV5-1; D: -; size: -; CDR3: CASSQTTVPSGSPLHF; DNA: TGCGCCAGCAGCCAGACGACAGTCCCGAGCGGTTCACCCCTCCACTTT
J: TRBJ1-2; V: TRBV14; D: -; size: -; CDR3: CASSPSNIMNYGYTF; DNA: TGTGCCAGCAGCCCTTCGAATATTATGAACTATGGCTACACCTTC
J: TRBJ2-7; V: TRBV12-3/TRBV12-4; D: -; size: few; CDR3: CASSRLEAYEQYF; DNA: TGTGCCAGCAGCAGACTAGAGGCCTACGAGCAGTACTTC
J: TRBJ1-1; V: TRBV5-6; D: -; size: few; CDR3: CASSHPMNTEAFF; DNA: TGTGCCAGCAGCCACCCTATGAACACTGAAGCTTTCTTT
J: TRBJ2-2; V: TRBV2; D: -; size: -; CDR3: CASRPQGGNTGELFF; DNA: TGTGCCAGCAGGCCCCAGGGTGGGAACACCGGGGAGCTGTTTTTT
J: TRBJ1-3; V: TRBV12-3/TRBV12-4; D: -; size: few; CDR3: CASSLAGRSSGNTIYF; DNA: TGTGCCAGCAGTTTAGCCGGACGGAGCTCTGGAAACACCATATATTTT